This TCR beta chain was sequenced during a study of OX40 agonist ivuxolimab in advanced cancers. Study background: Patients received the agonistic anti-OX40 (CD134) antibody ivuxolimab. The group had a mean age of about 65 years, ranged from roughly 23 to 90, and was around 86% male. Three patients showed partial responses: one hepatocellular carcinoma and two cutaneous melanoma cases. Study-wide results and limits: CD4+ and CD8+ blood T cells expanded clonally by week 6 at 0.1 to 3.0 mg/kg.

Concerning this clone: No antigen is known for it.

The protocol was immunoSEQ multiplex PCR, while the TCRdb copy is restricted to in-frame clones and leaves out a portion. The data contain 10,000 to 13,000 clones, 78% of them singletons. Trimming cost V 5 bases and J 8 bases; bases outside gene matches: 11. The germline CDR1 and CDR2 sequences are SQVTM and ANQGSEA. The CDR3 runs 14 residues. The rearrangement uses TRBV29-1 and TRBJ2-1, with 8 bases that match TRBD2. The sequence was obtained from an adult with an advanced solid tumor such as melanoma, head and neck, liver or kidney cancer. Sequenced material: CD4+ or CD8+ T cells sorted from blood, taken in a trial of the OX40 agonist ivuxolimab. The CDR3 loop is CSVPGGGGHDEQFF. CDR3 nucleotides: TGCAGCGTTCCCGGGGGGGGCGGGCACGATGAGCAGTTCTTC.